This paragraph covers one TCR beta chain sequence. This entry comes from a study of blood T cell repertoires in COVID-19. Study context: From T cells, B-cell-depleted T cells, or PBMCs came the material, which was cDNA or gDNA.

This CDR3 is built from 14 residues. V gave up 9 bases and J gave up 5 bases; unmatched junction bases: 11. Germline V gene sequence: CDR1 MNHNY, CDR2 SVGAGI (reference sequence). Some clones are missing from TCRdb's copy, which holds only in-frame ones; the method was immunoSEQ multiplex PCR. The sample records about 220,000 clones, roughly 84% being singletons. Sequenced material: peripheral blood. V is TRBV6-6 and J is TRBJ2-7; 9 bases fit TRBD2. This receptor was taken from a man aged 30 to 45 with active or convalescent COVID-19. CDR3 loop: CASAGTSNKDEQYF. CDR3 coding DNA: TGTGCCAGTGCCGGGACTAGCAACAAAGACGAGCAGTACTTC.